This entry describes one T cell receptor (beta chain). The data were obtained in a study of technical replicates of blood from a few donors. TCRdb's copy holds only in-frame clones and misses some; the assay was immunoSEQ multiplex PCR. The profile shows roughly 51,000 clones, around 95% of them singletons. This CDR3 has 13 amino acids. The V segment lost 9 bases and the J segment 1 base; nucleotides outside the gene matches: 6. The V gene's germline CDR1 is SGHNT and CDR2 YYREEE (reference sequence). The receptor's source is a human donor in good health. Some clones in this sample may be carry-over from other donors' samples. Sequenced: PBMCs. The chain combines TRBV5-4 with TRBJ1-1, with 7 bases fitting TRBD1. This CDR3 reads CATYRGPNTEAFF. The CDR3 DNA sequence: TGTGCCACCTACAGGGGTCCGAACACTGAAGCTTTCTTT.